Listed here are 13 T cell receptor beta chains from one sample, sequenced in a study of control samples from healthy donors and cancer patients. Method: immunoSEQ multiplex PCR; TCRdb's copy keeps in-frame clones and lacks some. This table holds 120,000 or so clones, around 87% found once. Sequenced: blood. These receptors originate from a middle-aged man in good health.

The chain carries TRBV7-2 and TRBJ2-7; perhaps D is TRBD1 or TRBD2 (5 bases each). The length of the CDR3 is 15 residues. CDR1 and CDR2 (germline): SGHTA, FQGNSA. V lost 3 bases, J lost 2 bases, and 14 bases lay in between. CDR3 DNA sequence: TGTGCCAGCAGCTTCACGCCGGGGCAAACCTACGAGCAGTACTTC. Its translation: CASSFTPGQTYEQYF.

The chain links TRBV30 to TRBJ2-7; the match to TRBD2 covers 7 bases. J gave up 2 bases and V 7 bases, and 11 bases lay outside the gene matches. CDR1 GTSNPN and CDR2 SVGIG come from the germline V gene (reference sequence). The CDR3 extends over 14 amino acids. CDR3 DNA sequence: TGTGCCTCCGCCGGGGGAGCGGGGCCCTACGAGCAGTACTTC. This gives the protein CASAGGAGPYEQYF.

This rearrangement joins TRBV7-8 to TRBJ1-2, with D hard to call. CDR1 is SGHVS and CDR2 is FQNEAQ in the germline V gene. The CDR3 length is 10 residues. V was cut by 5 bases and J by 10 bases, with 8 bases left in between. In DNA form, the CDR3 reads TGTGCCAGCAGCCGCCGGGACTACACCTTC. Translating it yields CASSRRDYTF.

V and J are TRBV6-5 and TRBJ1-1, with 7 bases matching TRBD1. The V and J ends lost 5 bases and 1 base, in that order; junction bases with no gene match: 4. The CDR3 spans 14 residues. Germline V gene data show CDR1 as MNHEY and CDR2 as SVGAGI. The CDR3 coding sequence is TGTGCCAGCAGTAGACAGGGTCAGAACACTGAAGCTTTCTTT. Protein sequence: CASSRQGQNTEAFF.

The V gene is TRBV29-1, the J gene TRBJ1-4; tentative D call: TRBD1 (5 bases). Germline V gene data show CDR1 as SQVTM and CDR2 as ANQGSEA. The germline V and J ends were trimmed by 5 bases and 3 bases, with 13 bases remaining between them. The CDR3 is made up of 14 amino acids. The CDR3 spells CSVTYRRPNEKLFF. The CDR3 DNA sequence: TGCAGCGTTACCTACAGGAGACCTAATGAAAAACTGTTTTTT.

This clone occurred a few times. The genes are TRBV6-5 and TRBJ2-5, with 9 bases lining up with TRBD1. The length of the CDR3 is 13 residues. The germline V gene has CDR1 MNHEY and CDR2 SVGAGI. The V and J ends lost 6 bases and 5 bases, in that order; junction bases with no gene match: 4. CDR3 in amino acids: CASRTGTGETQYF. The CDR3 DNA is TGTGCCAGCAGGACGGGGACAGGGGAGACCCAGTACTTC.

With respect to this clone: The conserved final phenylalanine or tryptophan is absent from the CDR3, which likely points to a read error. No DNA is shown, since the ends of the CDR3 on it are uncertain; the CDR3 is the one TCRdb lists. The rearrangement uses TRBV5-4 and TRBJ2-7; the table's D call, TRBD1, has no DNA check behind it. Termini included, the CDR3 measures 10 amino acids. Per the germline V gene, CDR1 is SGHNT and CDR2 is YYREEE (reference sequence). CDR3 amino acids: CASSAKGQGY.

The chain couples TRBV7-2 to TRBJ1-6; TRBD1 might be the D (5 bases). This CDR3 is 14 amino acids long. Germline V CDR1 and CDR2: SGHTA, FQGNSA. Trimming shortened V by 2 bases and J by 12 bases, and 14 bases separated the two germline ends. The CDR3 reads CASSLLGGDGPLHF. CDR3 nucleotides: TGTGCCAGCAGCTTATTGGGGGGAGACGGACCCCTCCACTTT.

CDR3 sequence reads: CASSKFYGTTSGGNEQFF. The CDR3 coding sequence is TGTGCCAGCTCTAAGTTTTATGGGACGACTAGCGGGGGAAATGAGCAGTTCTTC. The chain has TRBV14 and TRBJ2-1; TRBD2 matches at 12 bases. The ends lost 8 bases at V and 7 bases at J; junction bases unmatched: 18. The CDR3 has 18 residues. Germline lookup yields CDR1 SGHDN and CDR2 FVKESK. The variable domain in full, with the rest retrieved from reference TRBV14 and TRBJ2-1, is EAGVTQFPSHSVIEKGQTVTLRCDPISGHDNLYWYRRVMGKEIKFLLHFVKESKQDESGMPNNRFLAERTGGTYSTLKVQPAELEDSGVYFCASSKFYGTTSGGNEQFFGPGTRLTVL.

V and J are TRBV5-1 and TRBJ2-7, with 7 bases lining up with TRBD1. The CDR3 sequence is 14 residues long. In germline, CDR1 is SGHRS, CDR2 YFSETQ. With 3 bases clipped from V and 4 bases from J, the junction kept 7 bases outside the gene matches. CDR3 DNA sequence: TGCGCCAGCAGCTCGCTTACAGGGGATTACGAGCAGTACTTC. This sequence encodes CASSSLTGDYEQYF.

The chain uses TRBV9 and TRBJ1-1; 7 bases match TRBD1. The junction had 6 bases not matched to a gene; V was cut back by 4 bases and J by 0 bases. CDR3 size: 15 residues. CDR1 and CDR2 from the germline V gene are SGDLS and YYNGEE. In DNA, the CDR3 is TGTGCCAGCAGCCCCCGACAGGGCCTGAACACTGAAGCTTTCTTT. It is translated as CASSPRQGLNTEAFF. The variable domain in full, completed from reference TRBV9 and TRBJ1-1, reads DSGVTQTPKHLITATGQRVTLRCSPRSGDLSVYWYQQSLDQGLQFLIQYYNGEERAKGNILERFSAQQFPDLHSELNLSSLELGDSALYFCASSPRQGLNTEAFFGQGTRLTVV.

This chain connects TRBV13 to TRBJ1-5; a weak D match, TRBD1 (6 bases). V was pared by 4 bases and J by 6 bases, with 19 bases between. Germline V gene sequence: CDR1 PRHDT, CDR2 FYEKMQ (reference sequence). This CDR3 comprises 16 residues. The DNA for the CDR3 is TGTGCCAGCAGCTATGGCAGGGGAGGGATCGGTCAGCCCCAGCATTTT. Its protein is CASSYGRGGIGQPQHF.

This clone was seen just once. This chain connects TRBV11-2 to TRBJ2-3; perhaps TRBD2 as D (6 bases). Trimming left V 2 bases short and J 2 bases short, with 23 bases between. CDR1 and CDR2 (germline): SGHAT, FQNNGV. The CDR3 runs 19 residues. CDR3 sequence (DNA): TGTGCCAGCAGCTTAAGTACTCGCGGGGAGGTCCCTCTCACAGATACGCAGTATTTT. Its protein product is CASSLSTRGEVPLTDTQYF.